This TCR beta chain was identified during a study of cytomegalovirus exposure and HLA in healthy donors. In the PCR, 60 Vbeta and 13 Jbeta primers were used. Measured with immunoSEQ multiplex PCR; TCRdb has only the in-frame clones, and not every one. The data hold 100,000 to 150,000 clones, with approximately 86% observed a single time. Study results and caveats: Association of a missense DCLRE1C variant with TCR beta V- and J-gene trimming was reported in a later analysis.

With respect to this clone: The antigen is not known.

This clonotype was obtained from a boy between 10 and 17 years old in good health and CMV-seronegative. Sequencing was carried out using PBMCs.

DNA of the CDR3: TGCGCCAGCAGCCAAGGGGCAGGGCATGAAAAACTGTTTTTT. This translates into CASSQGAGHEKLFF. The chain is built from TRBV4-1 and TRBJ1-4; maybe TRBD1 (5 bases). This CDR3 has 14 amino acids. Per the germline V gene, CDR1 is MGHRA and CDR2 is YSYEKL. Trimming stripped 1 base from V and 6 bases from J, with 9 bases between.